The clone carrying this TCR beta chain has a count of ten or more. Its specificity is not known. V shed 0 bases and J 8 bases; nucleotides not matched to a gene: 5. The CDR3 extends over 13 amino acids. The germline V gene has CDR1 DFQATT and CDR2 SNEGSKA (reference sequence). This entry belongs to a study of neurological immune-mediated disorders. Study-wide findings and caveats: The study phylogenetically grouped the repertoires of 18 of 34 multiple sclerosis patients into one related-CDR3 cluster, a possible signature. Sharing of CDR3 amino acid sequences among expanded clones across subjects was absent, suggesting private repertoires in all groups.

5'RACE generated cDNA with 10-nucleotide random UMIs. A single run covered 15-18 subjects with over 190 million TCR-beta sequences. In TCRdb, the 5' RACE reads were re-called with MiXCR into one record per CDR3 protein. This sample has approximately 130,000 distinct CDR3 sequences, with roughly 3.4% found just once. The sequence came from a woman aged 30 to 39 with multiple sclerosis. Sequenced: PBMCs. The rearrangement links TRBV20-1 to TRBJ1-2, with TRBD1 identical over 8 bases. The CDR3 here is CSARDNPGGGYTF. The CDR3 nucleotides are TGCAGTGCTAGAGATAATCCAGGGGGCGGCTACACCTTC.